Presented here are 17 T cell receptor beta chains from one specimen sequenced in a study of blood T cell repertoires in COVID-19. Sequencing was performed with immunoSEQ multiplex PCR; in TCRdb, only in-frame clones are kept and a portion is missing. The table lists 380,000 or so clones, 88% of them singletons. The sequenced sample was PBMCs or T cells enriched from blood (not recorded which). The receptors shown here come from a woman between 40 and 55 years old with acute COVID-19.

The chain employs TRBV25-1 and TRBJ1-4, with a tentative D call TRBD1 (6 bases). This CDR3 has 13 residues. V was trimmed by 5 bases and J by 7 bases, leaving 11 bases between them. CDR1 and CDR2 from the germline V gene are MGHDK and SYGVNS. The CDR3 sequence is CASSQGGGEKLFF. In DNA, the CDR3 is TGTGCCAGCAGTCAGGGAGGGGGTGAAAAACTGTTTTTT.

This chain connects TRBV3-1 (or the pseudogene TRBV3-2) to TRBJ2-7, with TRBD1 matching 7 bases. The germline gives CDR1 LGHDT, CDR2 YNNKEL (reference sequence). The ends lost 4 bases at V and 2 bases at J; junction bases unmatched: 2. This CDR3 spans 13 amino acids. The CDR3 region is CASSRQGTYEQYF. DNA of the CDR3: TGTGCCAGCAGCCGACAGGGAACCTACGAGCAGTACTTC.

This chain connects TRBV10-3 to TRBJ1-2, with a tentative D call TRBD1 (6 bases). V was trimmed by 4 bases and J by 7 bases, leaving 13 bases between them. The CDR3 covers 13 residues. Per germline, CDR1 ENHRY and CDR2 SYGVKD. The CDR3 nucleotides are TGTGCCATCAGTGCACAGGGTGGGGGTGGCTACACCTTC. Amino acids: CAISAQGGGGYTF.

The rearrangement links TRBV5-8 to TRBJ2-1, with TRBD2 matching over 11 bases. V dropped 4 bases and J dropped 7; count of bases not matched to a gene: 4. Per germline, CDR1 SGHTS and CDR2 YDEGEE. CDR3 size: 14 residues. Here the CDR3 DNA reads TGTGCCAGCAGCCGACTAGCGGGGAGGAATGAGCAGTTCTTC. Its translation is CASSRLAGRNEQFF.

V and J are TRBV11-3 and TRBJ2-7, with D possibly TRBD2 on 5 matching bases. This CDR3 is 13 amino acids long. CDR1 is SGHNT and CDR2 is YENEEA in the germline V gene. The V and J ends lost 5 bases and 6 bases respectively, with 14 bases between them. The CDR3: CASSQGLRGEQYF. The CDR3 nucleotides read TGTGCCAGCAGCCAAGGTCTTCGGGGCGAGCAGTACTTC.

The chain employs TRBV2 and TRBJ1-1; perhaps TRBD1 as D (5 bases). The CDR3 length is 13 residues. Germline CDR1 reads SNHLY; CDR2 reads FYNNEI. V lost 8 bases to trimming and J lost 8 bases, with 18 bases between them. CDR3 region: CASPGGVGQEAFF. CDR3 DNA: TGTGCCAGCCCCGGGGGGGTGGGTCAAGAAGCTTTCTTT. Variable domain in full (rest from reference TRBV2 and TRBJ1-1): EPEVTQTPSHQVTQMGQEVILRCVPISNHLYFYWYRQILGQKVEFLVSFYNNEISEKSEIFDDQFSVERPDGSNFTLKIRSTKLEDSAMYFCASPGGVGQEAFFGQGTRLTVV.

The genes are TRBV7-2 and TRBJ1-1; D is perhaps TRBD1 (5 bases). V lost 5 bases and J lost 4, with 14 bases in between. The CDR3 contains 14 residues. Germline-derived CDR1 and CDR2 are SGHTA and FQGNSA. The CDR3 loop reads CASSPGPTGTEAFF. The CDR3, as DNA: TGTGCCAGCAGCCCAGGGCCTACCGGCACTGAAGCTTTCTTT.

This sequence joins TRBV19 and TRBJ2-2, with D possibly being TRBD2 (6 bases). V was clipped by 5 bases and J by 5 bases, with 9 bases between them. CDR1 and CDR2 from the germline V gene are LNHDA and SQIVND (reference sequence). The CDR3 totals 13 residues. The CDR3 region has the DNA TGTGCCAGTAGTGTAGCGGAGACCGGGGAGCTGTTTTTT. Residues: CASSVAETGELFF. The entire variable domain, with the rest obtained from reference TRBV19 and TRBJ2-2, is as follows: DGGITQSPKYLFRKEGQNVTLSCEQNLNHDAMYWYRQDPGQGLRLIYYSQIVNDFQKGDIAEGYSVSREKKESFPLTVTSAQKNPTAFYLCASSVAETGELFFGEGSRLTVL.

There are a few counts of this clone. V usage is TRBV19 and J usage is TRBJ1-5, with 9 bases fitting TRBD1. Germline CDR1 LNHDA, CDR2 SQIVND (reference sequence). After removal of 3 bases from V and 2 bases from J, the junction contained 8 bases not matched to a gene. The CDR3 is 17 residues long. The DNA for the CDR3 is TGTGCCAGTAGTATTATGGGACAGGGAGTGGGCAATCAGCCCCAGCATTTT. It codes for CASSIMGQGVGNQPQHF.

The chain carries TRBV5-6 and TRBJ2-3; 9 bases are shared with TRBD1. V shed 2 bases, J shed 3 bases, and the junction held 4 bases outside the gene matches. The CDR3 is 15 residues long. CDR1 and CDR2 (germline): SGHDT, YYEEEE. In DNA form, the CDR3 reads TGTGCCAGCAGCTTCAGACAGGGGGGAACAGATACGCAGTATTTT. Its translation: CASSFRQGGTDTQYF.

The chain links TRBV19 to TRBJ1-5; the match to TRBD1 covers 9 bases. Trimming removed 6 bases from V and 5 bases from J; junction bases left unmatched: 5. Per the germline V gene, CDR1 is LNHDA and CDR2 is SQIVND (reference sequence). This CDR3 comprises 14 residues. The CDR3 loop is CASSQQGADQPQHF. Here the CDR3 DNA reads TGTGCCAGTAGCCAACAGGGGGCGGATCAGCCCCAGCATTTT.

Here the CDR3 DNA reads TGCGCCAGCAGCACCGGGACTAGCGGGGGCGGGGATACGCAGTATTTT. It translates to CASSTGTSGGGDTQYF. This rearrangement joins TRBV5-1 to TRBJ2-3; the match to TRBD2 covers 14 bases. The CDR3 covers 16 residues. Looked up from germline, CDR1 is SGHRS and CDR2 is YFSETQ. The ends lost 4 bases at V and 6 bases at J; junction bases unmatched: 7.

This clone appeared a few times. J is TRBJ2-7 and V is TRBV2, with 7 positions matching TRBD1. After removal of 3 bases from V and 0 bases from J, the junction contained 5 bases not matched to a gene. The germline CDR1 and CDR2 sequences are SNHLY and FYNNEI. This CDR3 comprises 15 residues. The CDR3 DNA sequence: TGTGCCAGCAGTGATCCCGGGACAGACTCCTACGAGCAGTACTTC. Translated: CASSDPGTDSYEQYF. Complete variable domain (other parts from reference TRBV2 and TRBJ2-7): EPEVTQTPSHQVTQMGQEVILRCVPISNHLYFYWYRQILGQKVEFLVSFYNNEISEKSEIFDDQFSVERPDGSNFTLKIRSTKLEDSAMYFCASSDPGTDSYEQYFGPGTRLTVT.

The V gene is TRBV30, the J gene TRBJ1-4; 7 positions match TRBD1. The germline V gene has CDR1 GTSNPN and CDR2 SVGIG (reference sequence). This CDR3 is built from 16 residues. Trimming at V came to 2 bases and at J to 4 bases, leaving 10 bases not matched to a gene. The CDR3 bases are TGTGCCTGGAGTACCATCCGGGACAGTCTTAATGAAAAACTGTTTTTT. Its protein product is CAWSTIRDSLNEKLFF.

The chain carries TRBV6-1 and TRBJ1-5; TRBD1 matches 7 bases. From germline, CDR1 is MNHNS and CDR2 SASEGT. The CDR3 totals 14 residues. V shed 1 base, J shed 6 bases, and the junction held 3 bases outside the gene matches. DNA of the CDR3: TGTGCCAGCAGTGAAGTTAGGGGGCTTCAGCCCCAGCATTTT. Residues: CASSEVRGLQPQHF.

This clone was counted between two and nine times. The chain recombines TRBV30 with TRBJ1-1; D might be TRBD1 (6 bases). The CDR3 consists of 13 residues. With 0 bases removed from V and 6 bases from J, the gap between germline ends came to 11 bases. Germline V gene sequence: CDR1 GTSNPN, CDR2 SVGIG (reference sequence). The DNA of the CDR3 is TGTGCCTGGAGTGTACAGGGTAAAGCTGAAGCTTTCTTT. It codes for CAWSVQGKAEAFF.

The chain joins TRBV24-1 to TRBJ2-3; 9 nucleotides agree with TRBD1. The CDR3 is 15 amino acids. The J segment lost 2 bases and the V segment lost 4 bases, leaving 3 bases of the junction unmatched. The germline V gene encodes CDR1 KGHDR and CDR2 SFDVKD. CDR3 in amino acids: CATSDGQGNTDTQYF. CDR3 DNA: TGTGCCACCAGTGACGGACAGGGGAACACAGATACGCAGTATTTT.